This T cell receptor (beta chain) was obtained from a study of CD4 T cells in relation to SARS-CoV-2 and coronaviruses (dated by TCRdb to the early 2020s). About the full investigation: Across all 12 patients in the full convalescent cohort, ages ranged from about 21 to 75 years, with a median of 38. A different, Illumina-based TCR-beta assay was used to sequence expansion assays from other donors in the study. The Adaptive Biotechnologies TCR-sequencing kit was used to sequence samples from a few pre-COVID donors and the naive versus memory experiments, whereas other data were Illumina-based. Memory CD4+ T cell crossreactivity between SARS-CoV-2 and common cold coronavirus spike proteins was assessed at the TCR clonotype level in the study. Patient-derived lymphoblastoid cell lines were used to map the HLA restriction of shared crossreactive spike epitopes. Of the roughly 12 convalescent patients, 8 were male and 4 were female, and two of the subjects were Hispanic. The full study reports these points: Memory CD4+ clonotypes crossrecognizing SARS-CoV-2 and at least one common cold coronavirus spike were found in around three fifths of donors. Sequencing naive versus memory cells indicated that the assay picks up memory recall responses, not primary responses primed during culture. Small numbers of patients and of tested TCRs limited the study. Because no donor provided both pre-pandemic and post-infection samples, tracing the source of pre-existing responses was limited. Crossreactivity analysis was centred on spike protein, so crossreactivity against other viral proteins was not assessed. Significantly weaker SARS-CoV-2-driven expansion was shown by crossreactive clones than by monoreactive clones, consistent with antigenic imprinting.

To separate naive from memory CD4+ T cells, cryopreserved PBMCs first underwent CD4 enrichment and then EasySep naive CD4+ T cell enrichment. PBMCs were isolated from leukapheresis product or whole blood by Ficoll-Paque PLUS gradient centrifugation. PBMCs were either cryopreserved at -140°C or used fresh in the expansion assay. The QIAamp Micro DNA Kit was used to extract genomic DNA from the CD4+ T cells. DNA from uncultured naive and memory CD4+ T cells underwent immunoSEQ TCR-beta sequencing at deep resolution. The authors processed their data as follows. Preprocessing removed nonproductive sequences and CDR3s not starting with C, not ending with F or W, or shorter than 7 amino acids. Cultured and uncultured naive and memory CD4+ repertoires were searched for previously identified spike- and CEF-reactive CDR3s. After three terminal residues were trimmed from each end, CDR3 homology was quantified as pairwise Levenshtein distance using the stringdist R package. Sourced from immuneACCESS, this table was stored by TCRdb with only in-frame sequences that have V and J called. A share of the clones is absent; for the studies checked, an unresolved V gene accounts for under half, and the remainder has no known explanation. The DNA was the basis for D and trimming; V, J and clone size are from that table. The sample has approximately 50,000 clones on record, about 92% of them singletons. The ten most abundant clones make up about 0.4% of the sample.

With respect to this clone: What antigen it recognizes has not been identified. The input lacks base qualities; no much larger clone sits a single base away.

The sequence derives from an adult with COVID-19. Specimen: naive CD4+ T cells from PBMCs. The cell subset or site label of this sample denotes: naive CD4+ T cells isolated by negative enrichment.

The CDR3 in this case is CASSKPGQVNTGELFF. The sequenced DNA is TGTGCCAGCAGCAAGCCGGGACAGGTGAACACCGGGGAGCTGTTTTTT. The chain is assembled from TRBV7-9 and TRBJ2-2; TRBD1 aligns with 8 central bases. The cysteine opens and the phenylalanine closes a CDR3 of 16 amino acids. The CDR3 DNA has 48 bases and is translated from base 1. After removal of 5 bases from V and 1 base from J, the junction retains 6 bases not matched to a gene. Taken from the germline V gene (reference sequence), the CDR1 and CDR2 loops are SEHNR and FQNEAQ.